This T cell receptor beta chain was found in a study of shared clonotypes between healthy human individuals. Naive CD8 cells were CD45RO-negative, positively selected for CCR7, excluding terminally differentiated effector memory CD45RA+ cells. The CDR3 length is 18 residues. Only in-frame clones appear in the TCRdb table, and some are missing; sequencing was by immunoSEQ multiplex PCR. The sample consists of a few million clones, 93% of them appearing once. The sequencing sample was made of naive CD8+ T cells from PBMCs. J is TRBJ1-2 and V is TRBV21-1; TRBD1 is the table's D call and was not checked against the DNA. TRBV21-1 is termed a pseudogene. This TCR was sampled from a man between 18 and 35 years old in good health. Some clones in this sample may be carry-over from other donors' samples. For the CDR3, the DNA is TGTGCCAGCAGCTCACCGAGCCGACAGGGGAAAAGGGACTATGGCTACACCTTC. This encodes CASSSPSRQGKRDYGYTF.